Below, 3 T cell receptor beta chains from the same sample are listed, as sequenced in a study of blood T cell repertoires in COVID-19. Some clones are missing from TCRdb's copy, which holds only in-frame ones; the method was immunoSEQ multiplex PCR. Of about 280,000 clones listed, roughly 85% are singletons. Sequenced: peripheral blood. These receptors were collected from a man between 45 and 60 years old with active or convalescent COVID-19.

The rearrangement joins TRBV7-2 to TRBJ2-7; 9 nucleotides align to TRBD1. Germline V CDR1 and CDR2: SGHTA, FQGNSA. This CDR3 is built from 15 residues. With V trimmed by 5 bases and J by 6 bases, 11 bases remained unmatched. For the CDR3, the DNA is TGTGCCAGCAGCATATACGGGACAGGGCAGATCGAGCAGTACTTC. This translates into CASSIYGTGQIEQYF.

This clone showed up just a few times. V gene TRBV28 combines with J gene TRBJ2-7; D perhaps matches TRBD2 (5 bases). The CDR3 spans 15 residues. With 4 bases removed from V and 11 bases from J, the gap between germline ends came to 24 bases. Germline V gene lookup returns CDR1 MDHEN and CDR2 SYDVKM. The CDR3 loop reads CASSSGRLTTTREYF. CDR3 bases: TGTGCCAGCAGTTCCGGGCGACTGACGACTACGAGGGAGTACTTC.

This rearrangement joins TRBV7-2 to TRBJ2-2; 8 bases fit TRBD2. The CDR3 is made up of 15 amino acids. The J segment lost 5 bases and the V segment lost 5 bases, leaving 7 bases of the junction unmatched. CDR1 and CDR2 from the germline V gene are SGHTA and FQGNSA. CDR3 sequence reads: CASSRGTRTTGELFF. The CDR3 coding sequence is TGTGCCAGCAGCCGTGGGACTAGGACGACCGGGGAGCTGTTTTTT.